The present entry profiles one T cell receptor beta chain with its context. Authors' processing steps: Estimation of nucleated cell counts was performed using reference gene primer amplification. Sequencing was performed with immunoSEQ multiplex PCR; in TCRdb, only in-frame clones are kept and a portion is missing. V and J calls and clone size follow that table, whereas D and trimming were derived from the DNA. The sample consists of about 200,000 clones, approximately 84% of them appearing once. The germline V gene has CDR1 MNHEY and CDR2 SMNVEV (reference sequence). The CDR3 covers 18 residues. Trimming cost V 7 bases and J 0 bases; bases outside gene matches: 9. This sample is drawn from a study of blood T cell repertoires in COVID-19. Overall study context: COVID-19 samples, acute and convalescent, were from the United States, Italy and Spain. The analysed material was cDNA or gDNA that came from T cells, B-cell-depleted T cells, or PBMCs.

The specimen sequenced was peripheral blood. This chain connects TRBV27 to TRBJ2-2; TRBD2 agrees at 12 bases. The origin of this receptor is a human donor with acute or convalescent COVID-19. The donor label of this sample is uncertain. CDR3 nucleotides: TGTGCCAGCACTGTGAGACTAGCGGGAGTAGCGAACACCGGGGAGCTGTTTTTT. Translation gives CASTVRLAGVANTGELFF.